This passage covers 25 T cell receptor beta chains from one sample sequenced in a study of Graves' ophthalmopathy and Graves' hyperthyroidism. The authors amplified TCR beta CDR3 regions, and they did so from RNA transcripts for repertoire sequencing. Second-round multiplex PCR came after a first-round RT-PCR that employed HTBI primers. Via MiXCR, TCRdb re-called the multiplex PCR reads, giving one row per CDR3 protein. Of almost 750,000 distinct CDR3 sequences in the sample, roughly 40% are singletons; the top ten hold around 40%. Sequenced: peripheral blood. The receptor source for this set is an adult man with Graves' ophthalmopathy.

A remark on this clonotype: The junction departs from the called germline gene at one end, perhaps through a read error. The chain joins TRBV7-9 to TRBJ2-6; 10 bases are shared with TRBD1. The V gene's germline CDR1 is SEHNR and CDR2 FQNEAQ (reference sequence). The CDR3 consists of 18 residues. CDR3 in DNA: TGCGCCAGCAGCCAGACAGGGGGCGAGAGCTCTGGGGCCAACGTCCTGACTTTC. It encodes CASSQTGGESSGANVLTF.

The chain recombines TRBV7-2 with TRBJ2-2; perhaps TRBD2 as D (6 bases). Between the trimmed V and J ends, which lost 5 bases and 9 bases, there was a span of 22 bases. The CDR3 covers 16 residues. Germline V CDR1 and CDR2: SGHTA, FQGNSA. The DNA for the CDR3 is TGTGCCAGCAGCCTCCGACTCGGTCGGGAGTACCGGGAGCTGTTTTTT. It yields the protein CASSLRLGREYRELFF.

This rearrangement joins TRBV12-3 or TRBV12-4 to TRBJ2-5; no clear D gene. V was clipped by 1 base and J by 2 bases, with 5 bases between them. The CDR3 length is 13 residues. In nucleotides, the CDR3 is TGTGCCAGCAGTTTAGGAGAACAAGAGACCCAGTACTTC. Its translation: CASSLGEQETQYF.

This clonotype has ten or more counts. The gene calls are TRBV10-3 and TRBJ2-6; D gene ambiguous. The germline V gene has CDR1 ENHRY and CDR2 SYGVKD. This CDR3 region has 17 residues. V was cut by 4 bases and J by 0 bases, with 13 bases left in between. CDR3 protein: CAISVGRLASGANVLTF. CDR3 nucleotide sequence: TGTGCCATCAGTGTTGGCCGGTTAGCCTCTGGGGCCAACGTCCTGACTTTC.

This clonotype has a count of ten or more. This chain connects TRBV29-1 to TRBJ2-7; no clear D gene. Trimming pared 0 bases from V and 2 bases from J, leaving 14 bases between. This CDR3 is built from 15 residues. Germline V gene lookup returns CDR1 SQVTM and CDR2 ANQGSEA. CDR3 in DNA: TGCAGCGTTGAAGAAAATGGGAACCCTCCCTACGAGCAGTACTTC. It codes for CSVEENGNPPYEQYF.

Of note for this clonotype: One end of the junction is discordant with germline, which a read error may explain. V usage is TRBV24-1 and J usage is TRBJ2-7; TRBD1 matches 8 bases. This CDR3 region has 15 residues. The germline CDR1 and CDR2 sequences are KGHDR and SFDVKD. The CDR3 bases are TGTGCCAGCAGTCAAACCGGGACAGGTGGCTACGAGCAGTACTTC. This translates into CASSQTGTGGYEQYF.

About this clonotype itself: This sequence may be a read error, since a much larger clone differs from it by one base. V is TRBV10-3 and J is TRBJ1-5; D gene unclear. Trimming shortened V by 10 bases and J by 9 bases, and 19 bases separated the two germline ends. CDR1 and CDR2 from the germline V gene are ENHRY and SYGVKD. The CDR3 consists of 13 residues. As DNA, the CDR3 is TGTGCCAGCAGCTCGACGGGAGTTCGGCCCCAGCATTTT. Its protein is CASSSTGVRPQHF.

The rearrangement links TRBV7-2 to TRBJ1-5, with a weak D call TRBD1 (5 bases). The CDR3 length is 13 residues. Germline loops: CDR1 SGHTA, CDR2 FQGNSA. The V end lost 1 base, the J end lost 9 bases, and 10 bases lay between the germline ends. As DNA, the CDR3 is TGTGCCAGCAGCTTAGGGGGGGTAGGGCCCCAGCATTTT. This translates into CASSLGGVGPQHF.

This clonotype occurred many times. The chain combines TRBV2 with TRBJ1-1, with D possibly TRBD1 on 5 matching bases. There are 15 residues in the CDR3. Germline loops: CDR1 SNHLY, CDR2 FYNNEI. The V gene lost 8 bases and the J gene lost 4 bases, with 20 bases spanning the gap. This chain's CDR3 is CASGRLRGSGTEAFF. The DNA for the CDR3 is TGTGCCAGCGGGCGTTTGAGGGGCTCGGGCACTGAAGCTTTCTTT. Filled out from reference TRBV2 and TRBJ1-1, the complete variable domain reads EPEVTQTPSHQVTQMGQEVILRCVPISNHLYFYWYRQILGQKVEFLVSFYNNEISEKSEIFDDQFSVERPDGSNFTLKIRSTKLEDSAMYFCASGRLRGSGTEAFFGQGTRLTVV.

This clonotype has at least ten counts. Written as DNA, the CDR3 is TGTGCCAGCAGCTTGGGACAGGGGAGATATGGCTACACCTTC. The encoded protein is CASSLGQGRYGYTF. This chain links TRBV7-9 with TRBJ1-2; 10 nucleotides align to TRBD1. Germline-derived CDR1 and CDR2 are SEHNR and FQNEAQ (reference sequence). J was trimmed by 5 bases and V by 3 bases; bases with no gene match: 3. The CDR3 contains 14 residues.

Here the CDR3 reads CASSYEATLSGYTF. DNA for the CDR3: TGTGCCAGCAGTTACGAGGCGACCTTATCTGGCTACACCTTC. The chain joins TRBV6-1 to TRBJ1-2; D is ambiguous. The V end lost 5 bases, the J end lost 7 bases, and 17 bases lay between the germline ends. The CDR3 loop spans 14 amino acids. Germline CDR1 is MNHNS and CDR2 is SASEGT.

As to this clonotype: One end of the junction varies from germline; a read error may be responsible. V gene TRBV24-1 combines with J gene TRBJ1-5; D not certain. Germline CDR1 is KGHDR and CDR2 is SFDVKD. This CDR3 contains 14 residues. The CDR3 region is CASSSSKANQPQHF. The CDR3 coding sequence is TGTGCCAGCAGTTCCTCCAAAGCCAATCAGCCCCAGCATTTT.

This chain uses TRBV4-2 with TRBJ2-5; 10 positions agree with TRBD2. V lost 1 base, J lost 4 bases, and 9 bases stayed unmatched. The CDR3 is 17 amino acids. Germline CDR1 LGHNA, CDR2 YNFKEQ. The CDR3 here is CASSQGVERGGRETQYF. The CDR3, as DNA: TGTGCCAGCAGCCAAGGGGTTGAGCGGGGGGGAAGAGAGACCCAGTACTTC.

This clonotype was seen only a few times. The rearrangement joins TRBV5-1 to TRBJ2-7, with D unresolved. The CDR3 is 13 amino acids. Germline CDR1 and CDR2: SGHRS and YFSETQ. Deletions cut 2 bases from V and 3 bases from J, with 9 bases between. The CDR3 DNA sequence: TGCGCCAGCAGCTTAGAGCTAGACTACGAGCAGTACTTC. As protein: CASSLELDYEQYF.

The V and J genes are TRBV2 and TRBJ2-5; TRBD1 aligns across 7 bases. Germline CDR1 SNHLY, CDR2 FYNNEI. CDR3 length equals 14 residues. The V segment lost 0 bases and the J segment 5 bases; nucleotides outside the gene matches: 3. The CDR3 bases are TGTGCCAGCAGTGAAGCGACAGGGTGGGAGACCCAGTACTTC. Amino acid sequence: CASSEATGWETQYF.

In its sample, this clonotype was seen a few times. The chain recombines TRBV7-9 with TRBJ2-5; TRBD2 might be the D (7 bases). CDR3 length: 16 residues. V was trimmed by 0 bases and J by 5 bases, leaving 16 bases between them. Per germline, CDR1 SEHNR and CDR2 FQNEAQ (reference sequence). CDR3 DNA sequence: TGTGCCAGCAGCTTAGCCCCGGGGGGCGGGGTGGAGACCCAGTACTTC. As protein: CASSLAPGGGVETQYF.

Regarding this clonotype: The missing conserved phenylalanine or tryptophan at the end of this CDR3 makes a read error likely. The chain is built from TRBV10-2 and TRBJ1-2, with TRBD1 matching 7 bases. The CDR3 sequence is 16 residues long. The germline V gene encodes CDR1 WSHSY and CDR2 SAAADI. This CDR3 reads CASSSRGGLGLGGYTL. Written as DNA, the CDR3 is TGTGCCAGCAGCTCGCGAGGGGGCTTGGGGCTGGGGGGCTACACCCTC.

The chain has TRBV20-1 and TRBJ2-2; the D gene is possibly TRBD2 (5 bases). The CDR3 is made up of 13 amino acids. CDR1 is DFQATT, CDR2 SNEGSKA, per germline (reference sequence). Trimming left V 3 bases short and J 1 base short, with 6 bases between. DNA for the CDR3: TGCAGTGCTAGCGGGGTGAACACCGGGGAGCTGTTTTTT. This sequence encodes CSASGVNTGELFF.

The chain links TRBV29-1 to TRBJ1-2, with 8 bases that match TRBD1. Germline assignment: CDR1 SQVTM and CDR2 ANQGSEA. With 4 bases clipped from V and 8 bases from J, the junction kept 12 bases outside the gene matches. The CDR3 loop spans 14 amino acids. CDR3 nucleotide sequence: TGCAGCGTTGTGGTCCCGGACAGGGTAGGCGGCTACACCTTC. Translation: CSVVVPDRVGGYTF.

The chain joins TRBV28 to TRBJ1-5; the D gene is possibly TRBD1 (6 bases). Germline V gene sequence: CDR1 MDHEN, CDR2 SYDVKM. Trimming pared 7 bases from V and 7 bases from J, leaving 17 bases between. CDR3 length equals 14 residues. This chain's CDR3 is CASTATGRTQPQHF. CDR3 bases: TGTGCCAGCACCGCCACAGGGCGTACGCAGCCCCAGCATTTT.

J is TRBJ2-5 and V is TRBV29-1, with 9 bases identical to TRBD2. J was trimmed by 5 bases and V by 6 bases; bases with no gene match: 7. The CDR3 extends over 13 amino acids. CDR1 and CDR2 (germline): SQVTM, ANQGSEA. The DNA of the CDR3 is TGCAGCGTAGCTGGCGGGGGGGCCGAGACCCAGTACTTC. It yields the protein CSVAGGGAETQYF.

V and J are TRBV10-1 and TRBJ2-7; 10 nucleotides line up with TRBD1. The ends lost 1 base at V and 0 bases at J; junction bases unmatched: 6. Germline assignment: CDR1 WNHNN and CDR2 SYGVQD (reference sequence). CDR3 length equals 17 residues. This CDR3 is CASSELTGGRGSYEQYF. CDR3 coding DNA: TGCGCCAGCAGTGAGTTGACAGGGGGCCGAGGCTCCTACGAGCAGTACTTC.

This clonotype has just a few counts. CDR3 sequence: CASSLIIRQAGANVLTF. DNA of the CDR3: TGTGCCAGCAGCTTAATTATCCGCCAGGCTGGGGCCAACGTCCTGACTTTC. The chain recombines TRBV7-9 with TRBJ2-6; the D is unclear. Trimming shortened V by 2 bases and J by 2 bases, and 13 bases separated the two germline ends. This CDR3 region has 17 residues. Per the germline V gene, CDR1 is SEHNR and CDR2 is FQNEAQ (reference sequence).

The chain joins TRBV12-3 or TRBV12-4 to TRBJ2-7; D is unclear. Trimming took off 3 bases at V and 3 bases at J, with 6 bases between the two ends. The CDR3 extends over 12 amino acids. DNA for the CDR3: TGTGCCAGCAGTTTCGCGGTCTACGAGCAGTACTTC. Residues: CASSFAVYEQYF.

This clonotype was picked up a small number of times. V usage is TRBV20-1 and J usage is TRBJ1-2; the D gene is possibly TRBD1 (6 bases). V was trimmed by 4 bases and J by 4 bases, leaving 19 bases between them. The CDR3 consists of 15 residues. Per the germline V gene, CDR1 is DFQATT and CDR2 is SNEGSKA (reference sequence). CDR3 in DNA: TGCAGTGCTACCAAACAGGGAAATATCGTCTATGGCTACACCTTC. It encodes CSATKQGNIVYGYTF.